These T cell receptor beta chains were read from a single sample in a study of metastatic and nonmetastatic thyroid tumors. With MiXCR, TCRdb called clones anew from the PCR reads. The sample lists 15,000 to 20,000 clones; approximately 26% were seen once. Sequenced: blood. Receptor source: a female donor with papillary thyroid cancer or a benign thyroid nodule (not recorded which). Some clones in this sample may be carry-over from other donors' samples. Each CDR3 is given with its conserved first and last residue. The order of the fields is J gene, V gene, CDR3 protein.

j_call: TRBJ2-7; v_call: TRBV20-1; cdr3_aa: CSANYRDRGTHEQYF
j_call: TRBJ2-2; v_call: TRBV12-3/TRBV12-4; cdr3_aa: CASRLAGDTGELFF
j_call: TRBJ2-3; v_call: TRBV27; cdr3_aa: CASSLRGAGVRSTDTQYF
j_call: TRBJ1-4; v_call: TRBV11-2; cdr3_aa: CASSLRTGEKLFF
j_call: TRBJ2-2; v_call: TRBV7-3; cdr3_aa: CASRSTGDTGELFF
j_call: TRBJ1-1; v_call: TRBV5-1; cdr3_aa: CASSPDRFPNTEAFF
j_call: TRBJ2-3; v_call: TRBV30; cdr3_aa: CAWSVRRGDTQYF
j_call: TRBJ2-1; v_call: TRBV7-9; cdr3_aa: CASSLREGLNEQFF
j_call: TRBJ2-3; v_call: TRBV7-2; cdr3_aa: CASSVTTSTDTQYF
j_call: TRBJ2-7; v_call: TRBV7-3; cdr3_aa: CASSSNHRGDHYF
j_call: TRBJ2-5; v_call: TRBV3-1; cdr3_aa: CASSARQGRFQETQYF